The 11 T cell receptor beta chains listed next were all sequenced from one sample in a study of tumor and adjacent non-tumor tissue in lung cancer. Three rounds of nested PCR, following a modified ARM-PCR protocol, produced the TCRbeta library. TCRdb independently ran MiXCR on the multiplex PCR reads; one entry per CDR3 protein. The sample has about 110,000 distinct CDR3 sequences; 60% to 70% are singletons. The template was RNA from unsorted bulk tissue. This non-tumor lung sample came from over 3 cm beyond the tumor edge. Source material: distant non-tumor lung tissue. These TCRs come from a man aged 55 to 69 with non-small cell lung cancer.

Of note for this clonotype: Mismatch with germline at one junction end may stem from a read error. The CDR3 DNA reads TGTCCCAGCGGCACCCGGGGGACCGAGGATGGCTACACCTTC. This gives the protein CPSGTRGTEDGYTF. The V call is TRBV11-1, the J call TRBJ1-2; maybe TRBD1 (5 bases). The CDR3 has 14 amino acids. CDR1 is SGHAT, CDR2 FQDESV, per germline (reference sequence).

This clonotype has at least ten counts. This chain joins TRBV6-5 and TRBJ2-3; 10 bases map to TRBD2. The CDR3 totals 16 residues. CDR1 and CDR2 (germline): MNHEY, SVGAGI. After removal of 4 bases from V and 7 bases from J, the junction contained 11 bases not matched to a gene. The CDR3 coding sequence is TGTGCCAGCAGTTCCCCCTCTAGCGGGAGTGGGAATACGCAGTATTTT. It yields the protein CASSSPSSGSGNTQYF.

A word on this clonotype: This may stem from a read error, because a much larger clone lies one nucleotide away. CDR3 residues: CDSSLDTTEQYF. For the CDR3, the DNA is TGTGACAGCAGCTTAGATACCACCGAGCAGTACTTC. The chain has TRBV11-3 and TRBJ2-7; D remains unclear. CDR3 length equals 12 residues. The germline V gene has CDR1 SGHNT and CDR2 YENEEA.

Points on this clonotype: A single base separates this from a much larger clone, so it may be a read error. V gene TRBV5-4 combines with J gene TRBJ2-5; a possible D gene is TRBD2 (6 bases). CDR3 length: 13 amino acids. Germline V gene data show CDR1 as SGHNT and CDR2 as YYREEE (reference sequence). The chain's CDR3 is CASSGTSSEIQYF. In nucleotides, the CDR3 is TGTGCCAGCAGCGGTACTAGCTCGGAGATCCAGTACTTC.

Note on this clonotype: A junction end diverges from the germline sequence, so it may reflect a read error. The chain carries TRBV29-1 and TRBJ1-1; no firm D call. This CDR3 region has 14 residues. Germline V gene sequence: CDR1 SQVTM, CDR2 ANQGSEA. The CDR3 loop reads CSVEDPGMKTEVFF. The CDR3 coding sequence is TGCAGCGTTGAAGATCCCGGTATGAAGACCGAAGTTTTCTTT. Using reference TRBV29-1 and TRBJ1-1 for the parts outside the CDR3, the full variable domain is SAVISQKPSRDICQRGTSLTIQCQVDSQVTMMFWYRQQPGQSLTLIATANQGSEATYESGFVIDKFPISRPNLTFSTLTVSNMSPEDSSIYLCSVEDPGMKTEVFFGQGTRLTVV.

This clonotype was counted once. The gene calls are TRBV11-2 and TRBJ2-3; tentatively, D is TRBD2 (5 bases). Germline lookup yields CDR1 SGHAT and CDR2 FQNNGV. V dropped 7 bases and J dropped 3 bases, with 17 bases sitting between them. The CDR3 has 15 residues. The CDR3 sequence: CASTAGKVTTDTQYF. Here the CDR3 DNA reads TGTGCCAGCACCGCCGGGAAAGTAACTACAGATACGCAGTATTTT.

This chain joins TRBV5-1 and TRBJ1-6, with D uncertain. Looked up from germline, CDR1 is SGHRS and CDR2 is YFSETQ. There are 15 residues in the CDR3. The germline V and J ends were trimmed by 5 bases and 7 bases, with 16 bases remaining between them. This CDR3 reads CASRTEQRRNSPLHF. CDR3 bases: TGCGCCAGCAGAACCGAACAGAGACGAAATTCACCCCTCCACTTT.

The table lists this clonotype with many counts. The junction differs from germline at one of its ends, possibly a read error. This chain uses TRBV29-1 with TRBJ1-1; TRBD1 matches 9 bases. This CDR3 is 12 amino acids long. CDR1 is SQVTM, CDR2 ANQGSEA, per germline. In DNA form, the CDR3 reads TGCAGCTTTGACAGGGGGACCACTGAAGCTTTCTTT. Amino acid sequence: CSFDRGTTEAFF.

In the case of this clonotype: The junction departs from germline at one end; a sequencing error may be responsible. V usage is TRBV6-1 and J usage is TRBJ2-2; D gene ambiguous. This CDR3 is built from 13 residues. CDR1 is MNHNS and CDR2 is SASEGT in the germline V gene. This CDR3 reads CACSDARTGELFF. In DNA, the CDR3 is TGTGCCTGCAGTGATGCGCGCACCGGGGAGCTGTTTTTT.

With regard to this clonotype: The missing conserved phenylalanine or tryptophan at the end of this CDR3 makes a read error likely. The chain employs TRBV5-1 and TRBJ1-2, with 8 bases that match TRBD1. Looked up from germline, CDR1 is SGHRS and CDR2 is YFSETQ. The CDR3 covers 12 residues. CDR3 residues: CASNLGDRRYTS. CDR3 nucleotide sequence: TGCGCCAGCAACTTGGGGGACAGGAGGTACACCTCC.

This clonotype was counted ten times or more. The chain joins TRBV6-1 to TRBJ2-7; 10 positions match TRBD1. The CDR3 has 15 residues. Per the germline V gene, CDR1 is MNHNS and CDR2 is SASEGT. V lost 2 bases, J lost 2 bases, and 3 bases stayed unmatched. The CDR3: CASSETTGGPYEQYF. The CDR3 DNA reads TGTGCCAGCAGTGAAACGACAGGGGGCCCCTACGAGCAGTACTTC.